The TCR beta chain under discussion was sequenced for a study of control samples from healthy donors and cancer patients. Trimming left V 1 base short and J 0 bases short, with 19 bases between. Per the germline V gene, CDR1 is SGHRS and CDR2 is YFSETQ. This CDR3 comprises 18 residues. Assay used: immunoSEQ multiplex PCR; TCRdb lists only in-frame clones, some missing. The table lists 150,000 to 200,000 clones, 90% to 95% of them singletons. V gene TRBV5-1 combines with J gene TRBJ1-1; the D is unclear. This receptor was taken from a woman aged 25 to 39 in good health. Sample: blood. The CDR3 DNA reads as TGCGCCAGCAGCTTGACCGATGCCTCCAACATCTTGAACACTGAAGCTTTCTTT. Translated: CASSLTDASNILNTEAFF. The entire variable domain, with the rest obtained from reference TRBV5-1 and TRBJ1-1, is as follows: KAGVTQTPRYLIKTRGQQVTLSCSPISGHRSVSWYQQTPGQGLQFLFEYFSETQRNKGNFPGRFSGRQFSNSRSEMNVSTLELGDSALYLCASSLTDASNILNTEAFFGQGTRLTVV.